The 5 T cell receptor beta chains given below trace back to one sample, sequenced in a study of cytomegalovirus exposure and HLA in healthy donors. Assay: immunoSEQ multiplex PCR; the TCRdb copy retains only in-frame clones and omits some. This sample carries around 150,000 clones, 88% of them seen once, and the ten largest clones take approximately 3%. Sequencing input: PBMCs. The receptors come from a man between 18 and 35 years old in good health and CMV-seronegative.

This chain joins TRBV4-2 and TRBJ2-7; a weak D match, TRBD2 (9 bases). Deletions cut 4 bases from V and 3 bases from J, with 22 bases between. This CDR3 spans 17 amino acids. Germline CDR1 LGHNA, CDR2 YNFKEQ. This CDR3 is CASSPTGGAGGNYEQYF. The CDR3 nucleotides are TGTGCCAGCAGCCCAACAGGGGGAGCGGGAGGCAACTACGAGCAGTACTTC.

CDR3 protein: CASSLSNSREFF. The CDR3 nucleotides are TGTGCCAGCAGTTTATCGAACTCCCGGGAGTTCTTC. This chain connects TRBV27 to TRBJ2-1; D unresolved. The CDR3 loop spans 12 amino acids. V lost 0 bases and J 14 bases, leaving 11 bases between the germline ends. The germline CDR1 and CDR2 sequences are MNHEY and SMNVEV (reference sequence).

The gene calls are TRBV7-6 and TRBJ2-7; 9 nucleotides agree with TRBD1. The V and J ends lost 0 bases and 6 bases, in that order; junction bases with no gene match: 15. The CDR3 totals 18 residues. CDR1 and CDR2 from the germline V gene are SGHVS and FNYEAQ. This CDR3 reads CASSLAQFTGGGKSEQYF. The CDR3 coding sequence is TGTGCCAGCAGCTTAGCGCAATTCACAGGGGGCGGAAAAAGCGAGCAGTACTTC.

The chain has TRBV6-1 and TRBJ2-2, with 7 positions matching TRBD2. CDR1 and CDR2 (germline): MNHNS, SASEGT. CDR3 length equals 14 residues. After removal of 10 bases from V and 0 bases from J, the junction contained 5 bases not matched to a gene. In DNA form, the CDR3 reads TGTGCCAACCGACTAGCTGCGAACACCGGGGAGCTGTTTTTT. Its translation is CANRLAANTGELFF.

This clone was seen more than once but under ten times. Written as DNA, the CDR3 is TGTGCCAGTAGTTCCCGGACAGGGATGGATCAGCCCCAGCATTTT. Residues: CASSSRTGMDQPQHF. The chain links TRBV19 to TRBJ1-5; 8 positions match TRBD1. Per germline, CDR1 LNHDA and CDR2 SQIVND (reference sequence). This CDR3 has 15 residues. The V and J ends lost 5 bases and 5 bases, in that order; junction bases with no gene match: 8.